Below are 32 T cell receptor beta chains sequenced from a single sample in a study of T-cell memory formation after mild COVID-19. TCRdb reprocessed the 5' RACE reads via MiXCR and lists one record per CDR3 protein. Of 470,000 or so distinct CDR3 sequences listed, approximately 23% were seen once; the top ten hold under 15%. The specimen was PBMCs or a T cell subset sorted from them (not recorded which). These receptors all come from an adult woman who had mild COVID-19 (a few samples of this study predate the infection). Cell type and time point are not known.

The CDR3, as DNA: TGTGCCAGCAGTGAGTGGACAGGGGACAGGAGCACTGAAGCTTTCTTT. Protein sequence: CASSEWTGDRSTEAFF. V gene TRBV6-1 combines with J gene TRBJ1-1; TRBD1 matches at 9 bases. This CDR3 region has 16 residues. Germline trimming cut 3 bases from V and 4 bases from J; bases unmatched to any gene: 9. Germline CDR1 reads MNHNS; CDR2 reads SASEGT.

The CDR3 nucleotides are TGTGCCAGCAGCTTCCGGGACACGCTCCAAGAGACCCAGTACTTC. Translated: CASSFRDTLQETQYF. This rearrangement joins TRBV7-9 to TRBJ2-5; possibly TRBD1 for D (6 bases). Trimming removed 3 bases at V and 1 base at J, with 12 bases between. The CDR3 consists of 15 residues. The germline CDR1 and CDR2 sequences are SEHNR and FQNEAQ (reference sequence).

This clonotype was seen a few times. The CDR3: CASSSRAANEQFF. The CDR3 DNA follows: TGTGCCAGCAGCTCTCGGGCAGCCAATGAGCAGTTCTTC. This chain uses TRBV7-3 with TRBJ2-1; D is ambiguous. The V gene lost 4 bases and the J gene lost 6 bases, with 10 bases spanning the gap. The CDR3 consists of 13 residues. Germline loops: CDR1 SGHTA, CDR2 FQGTGA.

The V call is TRBV19, the J call TRBJ1-6, with D unresolved. Germline loops: CDR1 LNHDA, CDR2 SQIVND (reference sequence). The CDR3 length is 15 residues. Trimming took 6 bases from V and 0 from J, leaving 9 bases between them. The CDR3 here is CASSPQSSYNSPLHF. For the CDR3, the DNA is TGTGCCAGTAGCCCTCAGAGCTCCTATAATTCACCCCTCCACTTT.

This clonotype appeared a few times. The chain links TRBV7-9 to TRBJ1-5, with no clear D. V lost 2 bases to trimming and J lost 6 bases, with 11 bases between them. This CDR3 is 14 amino acids long. The germline V gene encodes CDR1 SEHNR and CDR2 FQNEAQ (reference sequence). CDR3 nucleotide sequence: TGTGCCAGCAGCTTAAAGGCGTTGGTTCAGCCCCAGCATTTT. Protein sequence: CASSLKALVQPQHF.

The sample holds many counts of this clonotype. The chain links TRBV5-6 to TRBJ2-7; the D is unclear. The ends were cut back, 1 base at V and 5 bases at J, with 7 bases in the middle. The CDR3 contains 12 residues. The germline V gene encodes CDR1 SGHDT and CDR2 YYEEEE. The chain's CDR3 is CASSLFGDEQYF. DNA for the CDR3: TGTGCCAGCAGCTTGTTTGGGGACGAGCAGTACTTC.

This sequence joins TRBV29-1 and TRBJ1-2; 9 bases match TRBD1. Germline assignment: CDR1 SQVTM and CDR2 ANQGSEA. CDR3 length equals 15 residues. V was clipped by 6 bases and J by 1 base; unmatched bases: 9. The CDR3: CSVILGQGNNYGYTF. The DNA for the CDR3 is TGCAGCGTCATCCTGGGACAGGGAAATAACTATGGCTACACCTTC.

CDR3 DNA sequence: TGTGCCAGCAGCTCGATTAGCGGGAGTTCTGATACGCAGTATTTT. Protein: CASSSISGSSDTQYF. The V call is TRBV7-3, the J call TRBJ2-3, with 9 bases identical to TRBD2. CDR3 size: 15 residues. Germline lookup yields CDR1 SGHTA and CDR2 FQGTGA. The J segment lost 6 bases and the V segment lost 4 bases, leaving 8 bases of the junction unmatched.

The chain joins TRBV6-2 or TRBV6-3 to TRBJ2-7; 9 nucleotides agree with TRBD1. This CDR3 comprises 15 residues. V shed 5 bases and J 4 bases; nucleotides not matched to a gene: 9. CDR1 is MNHEY, CDR2 SVGEGT, per germline. CDR3: CASSQQGAVEYEQYF. CDR3 DNA: TGTGCCAGCAGTCAACAGGGGGCGGTTGAGTACGAGCAGTACTTC.

The chain recombines TRBV25-1 with TRBJ2-3; possibly TRBD1 for D (5 bases). This CDR3 has 14 residues. Germline-derived CDR1 and CDR2 are MGHDK and SYGVNS. The V and J ends lost 2 bases and 5 bases respectively, with 11 bases between them. This chain's CDR3 is CASSERGPGDTQYF. The CDR3 nucleotides read TGTGCCAGCAGTGAAAGGGGCCCCGGAGATACGCAGTATTTT.

This clonotype has only a few counts. The chain is built from TRBV7-9 and TRBJ2-2, with TRBD1 matching over 9 bases. CDR1 and CDR2 (germline): SEHNR, FQNEAQ (reference sequence). V dropped 5 bases and J dropped 2; count of bases not matched to a gene: 6. The CDR3 spans 16 residues. DNA for the CDR3: TGTGCCAGCAGCCCAGACAGGGGGACCAACACCGGGGAGCTGTTTTTT. Translated, it gives CASSPDRGTNTGELFF.

V gene TRBV11-3 combines with J gene TRBJ2-2, with 10 bases that match TRBD2. Germline assignment: CDR1 SGHNT and CDR2 YENEEA. The CDR3 loop spans 15 amino acids. V lost 2 bases, J lost 6 bases, and 3 bases stayed unmatched. CDR3 sequence: CASSLLAGAPGELFF. CDR3 sequence (DNA): TGTGCCAGCAGCTTACTAGCGGGAGCCCCCGGGGAGCTGTTTTTT.

Many counts were recorded for this clonotype. J is TRBJ2-1 and V is TRBV5-1; weak D call: TRBD2 (5 bases). The V gene's germline CDR1 is SGHRS and CDR2 YFSETQ. CDR3 size: 13 residues. The V and J ends lost 4 bases and 13 bases respectively, with 18 bases between them. The DNA of the CDR3 is TGCGCCAGCAGCGTGACCCTTTTGGGAGAACAGTTCTTC. As protein: CASSVTLLGEQFF.

In DNA, the CDR3 is TGTGCCAGCAGCCAGGGACGTTTACGTGGAGGAAACATTCAGTACTTC. It codes for CASSQGRLRGGNIQYF. This chain links TRBV3-1 with TRBJ2-4, with D perhaps matching TRBD1 or TRBD2 (5 bases each). V shed 3 bases and J shed 6 bases, with 18 bases lying between them. The CDR3 is made up of 16 amino acids. Germline loops: CDR1 LGHDT, CDR2 YNNKEL (reference sequence).

This clonotype was found a few times. The chain employs TRBV9 and TRBJ1-1; 7 bases are a match to TRBD1. Germline V gene sequence: CDR1 SGDLS, CDR2 YYNGEE. CDR3 length: 15 amino acids. The ends lost 3 bases at V and 0 bases at J; junction bases unmatched: 5. The CDR3 DNA is TGTGCCAGCAGCGAGACAGGGAGGCTGAACACTGAAGCTTTCTTT. It is translated as CASSETGRLNTEAFF.

In its sample, this clonotype was seen a few times. J is TRBJ2-5 and V is TRBV20-1; TRBD1 or TRBD2 may be the D gene (5 bases each). Germline V lookup: CDR1 DFQATT, CDR2 SNEGSKA (reference sequence). Trimming took off 3 bases at V and 4 bases at J, with 15 bases between the two ends. The CDR3 has 14 amino acids. The CDR3 coding sequence is TGCAGTGCTAGGCAGGGACGAAGGGGAGAGACCCAGTACTTC. Amino acid sequence: CSARQGRRGETQYF.

This clonotype was counted at least ten times. In DNA form, the CDR3 reads TGTGCCAGCAGCTTAGCCGGGACAGGGGGCTGGAATGAGCAGTTCTTC. Amino acid sequence: CASSLAGTGGWNEQFF. This chain links TRBV7-3 with TRBJ2-1; 12 bases agree with TRBD1. The CDR3 consists of 16 residues. V shed 2 bases and J 7 bases; nucleotides not matched to a gene: 6. Germline V gene data show CDR1 as SGHTA and CDR2 as FQGTGA.

The chain recombines TRBV5-1 with TRBJ2-1; 7 bases align to TRBD1. CDR3 length: 16 residues. Germline V lookup: CDR1 SGHRS, CDR2 YFSETQ. The J segment lost 0 bases and the V segment lost 2 bases, leaving 5 bases of the junction unmatched. The CDR3 loop reads CASSLQQGVSYNEQFF. The CDR3, as DNA: TGCGCCAGCAGCTTACAGCAGGGGGTCTCCTACAATGAGCAGTTCTTC.

This clonotype was seen only a few times. This sequence joins TRBV6-1 and TRBJ1-1; D is perhaps TRBD1 (6 bases). The CDR3 length is 11 residues. Germline V gene lookup returns CDR1 MNHNS and CDR2 SASEGT. Trimming shortened V by 10 bases and J by 5 bases, and 11 bases separated the two germline ends. The CDR3 loop reads CATKGETEAFF. The CDR3 DNA follows: TGTGCCACCAAGGGGGAGACTGAAGCTTTCTTT.

This rearrangement joins TRBV28 to TRBJ1-1; D uncertain. CDR1 and CDR2 from the germline V gene are MDHEN and SYDVKM. The CDR3 is 14 residues long. V lost 6 bases to trimming and J lost 5 bases, with 16 bases between them. The CDR3 DNA reads TGTGCCAGCAGCTTGACACCTGGAAGGACTGAAGCTTTCTTT. Translating it yields CASSLTPGRTEAFF.

This clonotype was observed a handful of times. V is TRBV27 and J is TRBJ2-7, with D tentatively TRBD1 (6 bases). Trimming removed 4 bases from V and 2 bases from J, with 15 bases in between. The CDR3 has 15 residues. Germline CDR1 reads MNHEY; CDR2 reads SMNVEV (reference sequence). CDR3 residues: CASSSGDRLTYEQYF. CDR3 coding DNA: TGTGCCAGCAGTTCCGGCGACAGGCTCACCTACGAGCAGTACTTC.

J is TRBJ2-4 and V is TRBV7-2; 11 bases fit TRBD2. V was pared by 5 bases and J by 2 bases, with 5 bases of the junction left unmatched. The CDR3 contains 16 residues. In germline, CDR1 is SGHTA, CDR2 FQGNSA. The CDR3: CASSVTSGTTKNIQYF. Here the CDR3 DNA reads TGTGCCAGCAGCGTGACTAGCGGGACAACCAAAAACATTCAGTACTTC.

The CDR3 loop reads CAGLGWVTEAFF. CDR3 coding DNA: TGTGCCGGTCTTGGATGGGTCACTGAAGCTTTCTTT. This chain joins TRBV7-9 and TRBJ1-1; no definite D call. The CDR3 contains 12 residues. CDR1 and CDR2 from the germline V gene are SEHNR and FQNEAQ (reference sequence). V lost 11 bases, J lost 4 bases, and 14 bases lay in between.

This clonotype has just a few counts. The V and J genes are TRBV4-2 and TRBJ2-2; TRBD2 matches 10 bases. The germline V gene has CDR1 LGHNA and CDR2 YNFKEQ. The trim removed 3 bases at V and 4 bases at J, leaving 8 bases unmatched. This CDR3 has 17 amino acids. The CDR3 protein is CASSHSGTSEGTGELFF. In DNA, the CDR3 is TGTGCCAGCAGCCATTCCGGGACTAGCGAAGGCACCGGGGAGCTGTTTTTT.

As to this clonotype: The junction departs from germline at one end; a sequencing error may be responsible. The rearrangement links TRBV20-1 to TRBJ1-1; no definite D call. Germline V gene data show CDR1 as DFQATT and CDR2 as SNEGSKA (reference sequence). The CDR3 extends over 8 amino acids. The CDR3 DNA reads as TGCAGTGCTAGAGGCTCACCTTTT. Translated, it gives CSARGSPF.

The J gene is TRBJ1-2, the V gene TRBV20-1; tentative D call: TRBD1 (6 bases). The CDR3 totals 14 residues. V was trimmed by 1 base and J by 4 bases, leaving 13 bases between them. Germline loops: CDR1 DFQATT, CDR2 SNEGSKA (reference sequence). CDR3: CSARAGEAGYGYTF. The CDR3 region has the DNA TGCAGTGCTAGAGCAGGGGAAGCGGGCTATGGCTACACCTTC.

The CDR3 spells CASRMGANTGELFF. The CDR3 DNA reads as TGCGCCAGCCGAATGGGGGCGAACACCGGGGAGCTGTTTTTT. The chain couples TRBV5-1 to TRBJ2-2; TRBD1 or TRBD2 may be the D gene (5 bases each). The germline gives CDR1 SGHRS, CDR2 YFSETQ. The CDR3 has 14 amino acids. V lost 7 bases and J 0 bases, leaving 10 bases between the germline ends.

The rearrangement uses TRBV5-1 and TRBJ2-2; TRBD1 matches at 9 bases. The CDR3 runs to 14 residues. The V segment lost 6 bases and the J segment 4 bases; nucleotides outside the gene matches: 4. Germline loops: CDR1 SGHRS, CDR2 YFSETQ. CDR3 protein: CASNQDRGTGELFF. The DNA for the CDR3 is TGCGCCAGCAACCAGGACAGGGGCACCGGGGAGCTGTTTTTT. Variable domain in full (rest from reference TRBV5-1 and TRBJ2-2): KAGVTQTPRYLIKTRGQQVTLSCSPISGHRSVSWYQQTPGQGLQFLFEYFSETQRNKGNFPGRFSGRQFSNSRSEMNVSTLELGDSALYLCASNQDRGTGELFFGEGSRLTVL.

The rearrangement joins TRBV12-3 or TRBV12-4 to TRBJ2-1; weak D call: TRBD2 (7 bases). The CDR3 totals 16 residues. Trimming took off 6 bases at V and 5 bases at J, with 20 bases between the two ends. CDR3 nucleotides: TGTGCCAGCAGCCCATTACAGTGGGGGGGGCACAATGAGCAGTTCTTC. It encodes CASSPLQWGGHNEQFF.

The chain carries TRBV7-9 and TRBJ2-6; 10 nucleotides align to TRBD1. This CDR3 has 17 amino acids. Germline CDR1 and CDR2: SEHNR and FQNEAQ (reference sequence). The V gene end was trimmed by 5 bases and the J gene end by 0 bases; junction bases not matched to a gene: 4. CDR3 nucleotide sequence: TGTGCCAGCAGCCACCGGACAGGGGGCTCTGGGGCCAACGTCCTGACTTTC. Amino acids: CASSHRTGGSGANVLTF.

This clonotype was seen more than once but under ten times. The chain recombines TRBV12-3 or TRBV12-4 with TRBJ2-5, with 9 bases aligning to TRBD2. The CDR3 consists of 16 residues. Losses at the gene ends were 3 bases for V and 1 base for J; bases not matched to a gene: 6. The CDR3 sequence: CASSFSLAGLQETQYF. In DNA form, the CDR3 reads TGTGCCAGCAGTTTTTCACTAGCGGGTCTCCAAGAGACCCAGTACTTC.

A few counts support this clonotype. The rearrangement uses TRBV12-3 or TRBV12-4 and TRBJ1-1; 7 bases align to TRBD1. Trimming removed 7 bases from V and 1 base from J; junction bases left unmatched: 6. This CDR3 region has 14 residues. CDR3 residues: CASTWGTENTEAFF. The CDR3 bases are TGTGCCAGCACCTGGGGGACAGAGAACACTGAAGCTTTCTTT.